These 32 T cell receptor beta chains were sequenced from one sample in a study of early T cells in non-severe SARS-CoV-2 infection. TCRdb processed the 5' RACE reads anew with MiXCR; each CDR3 protein has one entry. The top ten clones hold 4.8% of a sample with under 70,000 distinct CDR3 sequences, 10% to 15% of them seen once. Sample: whole blood. These receptor sequences come from an adult who was a healthcare worker with PCR-confirmed SARS-CoV-2 infection or an uninfected control (not recorded which).

This clonotype has more than one count but fewer than ten. The CDR3 bases are TGTGCCATCAGCCCCGACATCTCTGGGGCCAACGTCCTGACTTTC. It specifies CAISPDISGANVLTF. The chain is built from TRBV10-3 and TRBJ2-6; D call uncertain. Trimming pared 6 bases from V and 0 bases from J, leaving 9 bases between. Germline CDR1 and CDR2: ENHRY and SYGVKD. The CDR3 has 15 residues.

This clonotype occurred many times. This sequence joins TRBV21-1 and TRBJ1-2; TRBD1, the table's D call, lacks a check against the DNA. TRBV21-1 is marked as a pseudogene. This CDR3 spans 17 amino acids. The CDR3 region is CASSKDGIGAGDYGYTF. As DNA, the CDR3 is TGTGCCAGCAGCAAAGACGGGATTGGGGCTGGCGACTATGGCTACACCTTC.

This clonotype turned up a few times. V gene TRBV9 combines with J gene TRBJ2-7; tentatively, D is TRBD2 (5 bases). The length of the CDR3 is 13 residues. Germline V gene lookup returns CDR1 SGDLS and CDR2 YYNGEE. The germline V and J ends were trimmed by 3 bases and 0 bases, with 7 bases remaining between them. The DNA for the CDR3 is TGTGCCAGCAGCGACCGGGACTCCTACGAGCAGTACTTC. Translation gives CASSDRDSYEQYF.

This clonotype was observed at least ten times. The gene calls are TRBV3-1 and TRBJ2-2, with D perhaps matching TRBD1 (6 bases). V lost 1 base to trimming and J lost 3 bases, with 12 bases between them. The V gene's germline CDR1 is LGHDT and CDR2 YNNKEL (reference sequence). The CDR3 is 16 residues long. The DNA for the CDR3 is TGTGCCAGCAGCCAAGGCAGGGGAATCGACACCGGGGAGCTGTTTTTT. Its translation is CASSQGRGIDTGELFF. Full variable domain (missing parts from reference TRBV3-1 and TRBJ2-2): DTAVSQTPKYLVTQMGNDKSIKCEQNLGHDTMYWYKQDSKKFLKIMFSYNNKELIINETVPNRFSPKSPDKAHLNLHINSLELGDSAVYFCASSQGRGIDTGELFFGEGSRLTVL.

This clonotype was seen a few times. The genes are TRBV29-1 and TRBJ1-1; D gene ambiguous. The germline V gene has CDR1 SQVTM and CDR2 ANQGSEA. Trimming cost V 2 bases and J 1 base, with 5 bases left between them. This CDR3 is 12 amino acids long. The CDR3 DNA reads TGCAGCGTTGAATGGTCGAACACTGAAGCTTTCTTT. It translates to CSVEWSNTEAFF. The variable domain in full, with the rest retrieved from reference TRBV29-1 and TRBJ1-1, is SAVISQKPSRDICQRGTSLTIQCQVDSQVTMMFWYRQQPGQSLTLIATANQGSEATYESGFVIDKFPISRPNLTFSTLTVSNMSPEDSSIYLCSVEWSNTEAFFGQGTRLTVV.

This clonotype has a count of ten or more. The chain couples TRBV7-8 to TRBJ2-7; D not resolved. In germline, CDR1 is SGHVS, CDR2 FQNEAQ. This CDR3 region has 13 residues. V gave up 5 bases and J gave up 1 base, with 9 bases separating them. DNA of the CDR3: TGTGCCAGCAGCGTGGACGTTTCCTACGAGCAGTACTTC. Residues: CASSVDVSYEQYF.

This clonotype was found many times. DNA for the CDR3: TGTGCCAGCAGCTGGAGGGCGAGAAACAATGAGCAGTTCTTC. This translates into CASSWRARNNEQFF. The chain links TRBV11-2 to TRBJ2-1; D is perhaps TRBD2 (6 bases). The germline V gene has CDR1 SGHAT and CDR2 FQNNGV. This CDR3 comprises 14 residues. V was trimmed by 4 bases and J by 5 bases, leaving 12 bases between them.

This clonotype was seen a few times. The chain couples TRBV12-3 or TRBV12-4 to TRBJ1-2, with TRBD1 matching over 9 bases. The CDR3 loop spans 13 amino acids. Germline trimming cut 9 bases from V and 1 base from J; bases unmatched to any gene: 3. The CDR3 nucleotides read TGTGCCAGTAGGACAGGGGTTAACTATGGCTACACCTTC. Translating it yields CASRTGVNYGYTF.

The V gene is TRBV7-2, the J gene TRBJ2-7, with D possibly being TRBD1 (5 bases). This CDR3 region has 14 residues. The V end was cut by 5 bases, the J end by 4 bases, with 15 bases between. Germline values: CDR1 SGHTA, CDR2 FQGNSA. The CDR3 DNA is TGTGCCAGCAGCCCCCGGGCACAGGAGTACGAGCAGTACTTC. Amino acids: CASSPRAQEYEQYF.

This clonotype occurred many times. The chain couples TRBV7-6 to TRBJ1-1, with D uncertain. From germline, CDR1 is SGHVS and CDR2 FNYEAQ. Trimming shortened V by 2 bases and J by 0 bases, and 7 bases separated the two germline ends. The CDR3 contains 14 residues. CDR3 region: CASSLSGLNTEAFF. Written as DNA, the CDR3 is TGTGCCAGCAGCTTATCTGGGTTGAACACTGAAGCTTTCTTT. The entire variable domain, with the rest obtained from reference TRBV7-6 and TRBJ1-1, is as follows: GAGVSQSPRYKVTKRGQDVALRCDPISGHVSLYWYRQALGQGPEFLTYFNYEAQQDKSGLPNDRFSAERPEGSISTLTIQRTEQRDSAMYRCASSLSGLNTEAFFGQGTRLTVV.

The chain joins TRBV6-4 to TRBJ1-2; 7 nucleotides align to TRBD1. The CDR3 covers 15 residues. CDR1 is MRHNA and CDR2 is SNTAGT in the germline V gene. Trimming cost V 5 bases and J 3 bases; bases outside gene matches: 9. The CDR3 here is CASSPSPDRDYGYTF. Here the CDR3 DNA reads TGTGCCAGCAGTCCTAGCCCAGACAGGGACTATGGCTACACCTTC.

This chain joins TRBV5-1 and TRBJ1-1; no firm D call. Trimming removed 0 bases from V and 0 bases from J, with 9 bases in between. There are 15 residues in the CDR3. Germline V gives CDR1 SGHRS, CDR2 YFSETQ. CDR3 bases: TGCGCCAGCAGCTTGGGGGCTACGATGAACACTGAAGCTTTCTTT. It specifies CASSLGATMNTEAFF.

This clonotype was detected a few times. This chain joins TRBV3-1 and TRBJ2-5, with D unclear. The length of the CDR3 is 14 residues. Trimming took off 0 bases at V and 4 bases at J, with 9 bases between the two ends. Per germline, CDR1 LGHDT and CDR2 YNNKEL (reference sequence). In nucleotides, the CDR3 is TGTGCCAGCAGCCAAGACAGTAGTGGAGAGACCCAGTACTTC. Residues: CASSQDSSGETQYF.

This clonotype was counted a few times. The chain recombines TRBV7-9 with TRBJ1-4, with unresolved D. This CDR3 has 13 residues. The V gene lost 2 bases and the J gene lost 7 bases, with 8 bases spanning the gap. The germline V gene encodes CDR1 SEHNR and CDR2 FQNEAQ (reference sequence). Written as DNA, the CDR3 is TGTGCCAGCAGCTTACACAGTCGTGAAAAACTGTTTTTT. Translated: CASSLHSREKLFF.

The genes are TRBV28 and TRBJ1-4; TRBD1 matches 10 bases. V lost 5 bases and J lost 5; bases outside the gene matches: 2. The CDR3 is 14 residues long. Germline loops: CDR1 MDHEN, CDR2 SYDVKM. CDR3 sequence: CASSQTGGNEKLFF. The CDR3 region has the DNA TGTGCCAGCAGTCAGACAGGGGGCAATGAAAAACTGTTTTTT. The full variable domain, its missing parts supplied by reference TRBV28 and TRBJ1-4, is DVKVTQSSRYLVKRTGEKVFLECVQDMDHENMFWYRQDPGLGLRLIYFSYDVKMKEKGDIPEGYSVSREKKERFSLILESASTNQTSMYLCASSQTGGNEKLFFGSGTQLSVL.

The chain couples TRBV5-1 to TRBJ1-1; 7 bases align to TRBD1. V lost 6 bases to trimming and J lost 4 bases; unmatched junction nucleotides: 6. The CDR3 spans 13 residues. Per the germline V gene, CDR1 is SGHRS and CDR2 is YFSETQ. CDR3 amino acids: CASKLDRATEAFF. Written as DNA, the CDR3 is TGCGCCAGCAAACTTGACAGGGCCACTGAAGCTTTCTTT.

The sample holds many counts of this clonotype. The chain recombines TRBV29-1 with TRBJ2-3, with 9 bases lining up with TRBD2. This CDR3 has 15 residues. Unmatched junction bases numbered 9, after V lost 8 bases and J lost 0 bases. Germline values: CDR1 SQVTM, CDR2 ANQGSEA. For the CDR3, the DNA is TGCAGCTTACGACTAGCGGCATTTAGCACAGATACGCAGTATTTT. Translation: CSLRLAAFSTDTQYF.

The CDR3 is CASSQGQDYGYTF. The DNA of the CDR3 is TGTGCCAGTAGTCAGGGACAGGACTATGGCTACACCTTC. The rearrangement links TRBV19 to TRBJ1-2; 8 bases fit TRBD1. Germline assignment: CDR1 LNHDA and CDR2 SQIVND (reference sequence). Trimming at V came to 5 bases and at J to 3 bases, leaving 2 bases not matched to a gene. The CDR3 covers 13 residues.

This clonotype appeared a few times. The J gene is TRBJ1-6, the V gene TRBV12-3 or TRBV12-4; D perhaps matches TRBD1 (6 bases). Trimming removed 2 bases at V and 4 bases at J, with 9 bases between. The CDR3 is 15 amino acids. The CDR3, as DNA: TGTGCCAGCAGTTTATCACAGGGTTATAATTCACCCCTCCACTTT. This encodes CASSLSQGYNSPLHF.

The table lists this clonotype with a few counts. The rearrangement uses TRBV2 and TRBJ2-5; 8 bases line up with TRBD2. In germline, CDR1 is SNHLY, CDR2 FYNNEI. With V trimmed by 7 bases and J by 4 bases, 8 bases remained unmatched. The CDR3 covers 14 residues. CDR3 residues: CASNRLAQRETQYF. CDR3 coding DNA: TGTGCCAGCAATCGACTAGCGCAGAGAGAGACCCAGTACTTC.

This clonotype was seen ten or more times. The chain employs TRBV5-1 and TRBJ2-7, with a weak D call TRBD2 (5 bases). In germline, CDR1 is SGHRS, CDR2 YFSETQ. The CDR3 is 16 residues long. Trimming left V 2 bases short and J 0 bases short, with 15 bases between. CDR3 in DNA: TGCGCCAGCAGCTTCGGAGGAGTATCCAGCTCCTACGAGCAGTACTTC. Translating it yields CASSFGGVSSSYEQYF. Using reference TRBV5-1 and TRBJ2-7 for the parts outside the CDR3, the full variable domain is KAGVTQTPRYLIKTRGQQVTLSCSPISGHRSVSWYQQTPGQGLQFLFEYFSETQRNKGNFPGRFSGRQFSNSRSEMNVSTLELGDSALYLCASSFGGVSSSYEQYFGPGTRLTVT.

This clonotype was counted at least ten times. V gene TRBV6-6 combines with J gene TRBJ1-4, with a weak D call TRBD1 (6 bases). This CDR3 is 14 amino acids long. Looked up from germline, CDR1 is MNHNY and CDR2 is SVGAGI (reference sequence). Trimming pared 8 bases from V and 8 bases from J, leaving 18 bases between. The CDR3 sequence is CASHGTTGGEKLFF. The CDR3 region has the DNA TGTGCCAGCCACGGAACGACAGGTGGGGAAAAACTGTTTTTT.

This clonotype was picked up many times. This sequence joins TRBV7-8 and TRBJ2-1; perhaps TRBD1 as D (5 bases). The CDR3 consists of 13 residues. Germline CDR1 and CDR2: SGHVS and FQNEAQ. Trimming shortened V by 5 bases and J by 9 bases, and 14 bases separated the two germline ends. The CDR3 DNA sequence: TGTGCCAGCAGCGCCAGGGCCGGCGGTGAGCAGTTCTTC. Translating gives CASSARAGGEQFF.

The DNA of the CDR3 is TGTGCCAGCAGCGTAACCACAGGGGGGGAGACCCAGTACTTC. Encoded protein: CASSVTTGGETQYF. The chain combines TRBV9 with TRBJ2-5, with TRBD1 matching 8 bases. This CDR3 is built from 14 residues. Germline CDR1 SGDLS, CDR2 YYNGEE. Trimming at V came to 1 base and at J to 5 bases, leaving 4 bases not matched to a gene.

CDR3 bases: TGTGCCAGCAGCCAAGAAGGGGCTAGGGAAGATACGCAGTATTTT. Translation gives CASSQEGAREDTQYF. The rearrangement joins TRBV3-2 to TRBJ2-3; the table's D call, TRBD1, was not checked against the DNA. TRBV3-2 represents a pseudogene. The CDR3 runs 15 residues.

Turning to this clonotype: This sequence may be a read error, since a much larger clone differs from it by one base. The J gene is TRBJ1-1, the V gene TRBV11-2, with D perhaps matching TRBD1 (6 bases). The germline gives CDR1 SGHAT, CDR2 FQNNGV. The CDR3 extends over 14 amino acids. CDR3 in amino acids: CASSSLRGRTVAFF. Here the CDR3 DNA reads TGTGCCAGCAGCTCCCTCCGGGGGCGGACTGTAGCTTTCTTT.

The rearrangement joins TRBV19 to TRBJ1-2; the match to TRBD1 covers 7 bases. There are 15 residues in the CDR3. V was clipped by 4 bases and J by 4 bases; unmatched bases: 9. Germline V gene lookup returns CDR1 LNHDA and CDR2 SQIVND (reference sequence). The CDR3 DNA is TGTGCCAGTAGTACCAGACAGGGAAATATCTATGGCTACACCTTC. It yields the protein CASSTRQGNIYGYTF.

This clonotype occurred a few times. This chain links TRBV6-2 or TRBV6-3 with TRBJ2-7; D not resolved. Germline CDR1 reads MNHEY; CDR2 reads SVGEGT. The CDR3 sequence is 12 residues long. With 0 bases removed from V and 7 bases from J, the gap between germline ends came to 7 bases. The CDR3: CASSYSPVEQYF. The CDR3 nucleotides are TGTGCCAGCAGTTACTCCCCCGTGGAGCAGTACTTC.

In nucleotides, the CDR3 is TGCAGTGCTAGGAGCGGTCCTTACGAGCAGTACTTC. Encoded protein: CSARSGPYEQYF. The chain uses TRBV20-1 and TRBJ2-7; D is possibly TRBD2 (5 bases). V shed 3 bases and J shed 4 bases, with 10 bases lying between them. This CDR3 is 12 amino acids long. Germline values: CDR1 DFQATT, CDR2 SNEGSKA (reference sequence).

This clonotype was counted only a few times. The chain has TRBV5-4 and TRBJ2-6; 9 bases agree with TRBD1. Unmatched junction bases numbered 4, after V lost 4 bases and J lost 2 bases. The CDR3 totals 16 residues. The germline CDR1 and CDR2 sequences are SGHNT and YYREEE (reference sequence). CDR3 in DNA: TGTGCCAGCAGCCCTACAGGGGGCACTGGGGCCAACGTCCTGACTTTC. Translation gives CASSPTGGTGANVLTF.

This clonotype was seen many times. V usage is TRBV4-1 and J usage is TRBJ1-1; a possible D gene is TRBD1 (5 bases). The CDR3 contains 16 residues. With 1 base removed from V and 0 bases from J, the gap between germline ends came to 12 bases. Germline CDR1 is MGHRA and CDR2 is YSYEKL. The CDR3 bases are TGCGCCAGCAGCCAAGTAGGGGAGGGAATGAACACTGAAGCTTTCTTT. Its translation is CASSQVGEGMNTEAFF.

The chain has TRBV7-9 and TRBJ1-5, with TRBD1 as a possible D gene (5 bases). V was trimmed by 8 bases and J by 9 bases, leaving 14 bases between them. The CDR3 length is 12 residues. Germline CDR1 reads SEHNR; CDR2 reads FQNEAQ (reference sequence). This CDR3 reads CASGAPERPQHF. CDR3 DNA sequence: TGTGCCAGCGGGGCGCCCGAGAGGCCCCAGCATTTT. Together with reference TRBV7-9 and TRBJ1-5, the CDR3 gives the full variable domain: DTGVSQNPRHKITKRGQNVTFRCDPISEHNRLYWYRQTLGQGPEFLTYFQNEAQLEKSRLLSDRFSAERPKGSFSTLEIQRTEQGDSAMYLCASGAPERPQHFGDGTRLSIL.